These 23 T cell receptor beta chains were all obtained from the same sample, sequenced in a study of blood T cell repertoires in COVID-19. Assay used: immunoSEQ multiplex PCR; TCRdb lists only in-frame clones, some missing. Among over 100,000 clones listed, around 82% were seen once. The sample was peripheral blood. These receptors all come from a woman between 50 and 59 years old with acute or convalescent COVID-19.

Here the CDR3 reads CASSSLGQINYGYTF. The CDR3 DNA reads TGTGCCAGCAGTTCCTTGGGGCAAATTAACTATGGCTACACCTTC. V gene TRBV6-5 combines with J gene TRBJ1-2; TRBD1 is a possible D gene (5 bases). V was trimmed by 4 bases and J by 1 base, leaving 13 bases between them. Germline V gene sequence: CDR1 MNHEY, CDR2 SVGAGI. The CDR3 extends over 15 amino acids.

This sequence joins TRBV5-6 and TRBJ1-6; D not resolved. V gave up 1 base and J gave up 7 bases, with 12 bases separating them. The CDR3 consists of 15 residues. Germline CDR1 is SGHDT and CDR2 is YYEEEE. The CDR3 spells CASSLRSLRNSPLHF. The CDR3 DNA is TGTGCCAGCAGCTTGAGATCTTTGCGAAATTCACCCCTCCACTTT.

The chain has TRBV7-9 and TRBJ1-6, with D maybe TRBD1 (5 bases). Germline lookup yields CDR1 SEHNR and CDR2 FQNEAQ (reference sequence). V was clipped by 11 bases and J by 7 bases, with 18 bases between them. The CDR3 loop spans 14 amino acids. CDR3 amino acids: CAGPGGVENSPLHF. DNA of the CDR3: TGTGCCGGCCCCGGGGGGGTGGAGAATTCACCCCTCCACTTT.

The chain combines TRBV5-1 with TRBJ2-2; no clear D gene. There are 15 residues in the CDR3. From germline, CDR1 is SGHRS and CDR2 YFSETQ. Trimming removed 0 bases from V and 3 bases from J, with 9 bases in between. In DNA, the CDR3 is TGCGCCAGCAGCTTGGCCCTCCCTGACACCGGGGAGCTGTTTTTT. The encoded protein is CASSLALPDTGELFF. The variable domain in full, with the rest retrieved from reference TRBV5-1 and TRBJ2-2, is KAGVTQTPRYLIKTRGQQVTLSCSPISGHRSVSWYQQTPGQGLQFLFEYFSETQRNKGNFPGRFSGRQFSNSRSEMNVSTLELGDSALYLCASSLALPDTGELFFGEGSRLTVL.

This chain connects TRBV28 to TRBJ1-1, with no clear D. The CDR3 sequence is 13 residues long. The germline CDR1 and CDR2 sequences are MDHEN and SYDVKM. Trimming left V 4 bases short and J 3 bases short, with 9 bases between. For the CDR3, the DNA is TGTGCCAGCAGTTCGGGAGGGTACACTGAAGCTTTCTTT. Translation: CASSSGGYTEAFF.

The genes are TRBV30 and TRBJ2-3; 7 bases line up with TRBD2. The CDR3 is made up of 16 amino acids. J was trimmed by 1 base and V by 0 bases; bases with no gene match: 7. The germline gives CDR1 GTSNPN, CDR2 SVGIG (reference sequence). The CDR3 loop is CAWSVRRGERTDTQYF. The CDR3 DNA reads TGTGCCTGGAGTGTACGACGGGGGGAACGCACAGATACGCAGTATTTT.

This clone was recorded once. The V and J genes are TRBV19 and TRBJ2-2; D possibly corresponds to TRBD1 (6 bases). The germline V gene has CDR1 LNHDA and CDR2 SQIVND (reference sequence). This CDR3 is 14 amino acids long. V dropped 8 bases and J dropped 4 bases, with 14 bases sitting between them. CDR3 sequence reads: CASVRDTFTGELFF. CDR3 nucleotides: TGTGCCAGTGTCCGGGACACTTTCACCGGGGAGCTGTTTTTT.

This chain joins TRBV2 and TRBJ2-3; 13 bases match TRBD2. Germline CDR1 and CDR2: SNHLY and FYNNEI. The junction had 9 bases not matched to a gene; V was cut back by 3 bases and J by 3 bases. The length of the CDR3 is 18 residues. CDR3 in DNA: TGTGCCAGCAGTGAGTCCCTCGGACTAGCGGGGGAGACAGATACGCAGTATTTT. Its translation is CASSESLGLAGETDTQYF.

The chain combines TRBV7-9 with TRBJ1-1, with a tentative D call TRBD1 (6 bases). In germline, CDR1 is SEHNR, CDR2 FQNEAQ (reference sequence). CDR3 size: 12 residues. V lost 3 bases and J lost 11, with 13 bases in between. CDR3 sequence: CASSLVVQGAFF. CDR3 DNA: TGTGCCAGCAGCTTGGTGGTTCAGGGGGCTTTCTTT.

The sample holds one count of this clone. This sequence joins TRBV19 and TRBJ1-1; 8 bases align to TRBD1. The V gene's germline CDR1 is LNHDA and CDR2 SQIVND (reference sequence). Losses at the gene ends were 4 bases for V and 1 base for J; bases not matched to a gene: 5. This CDR3 contains 15 residues. CDR3 residues: CASSNDRGGNTEAFF. CDR3 nucleotides: TGTGCCAGTAGTAATGACAGGGGTGGGAACACTGAAGCTTTCTTT.

The J gene is TRBJ1-6, the V gene TRBV28; 12 bases are shared with TRBD1. CDR3 length: 19 residues. CDR1 and CDR2 (germline): MDHEN, SYDVKM. J was trimmed by 9 bases and V by 5 bases; bases with no gene match: 17. DNA of the CDR3: TGTGCCAGCAGTCCCTCCTTCCGGGACAGGGGGCAGATGAGTTCACCCCTCCACTTT. Encoded protein: CASSPSFRDRGQMSSPLHF. The full variable domain, with the rest looked up from reference TRBV28 and TRBJ1-6, is DVKVTQSSRYLVKRTGEKVFLECVQDMDHENMFWYRQDPGLGLRLIYFSYDVKMKEKGDIPEGYSVSREKKERFSLILESASTNQTSMYLCASSPSFRDRGQMSSPLHFGNGTRLTVT.

The table lists this clone with a few counts. This chain uses TRBV19 with TRBJ2-2; 7 positions match TRBD2. The germline gives CDR1 LNHDA, CDR2 SQIVND (reference sequence). The CDR3 is made up of 14 amino acids. V dropped 8 bases and J dropped 5; count of bases not matched to a gene: 8. CDR3 in amino acids: CASSGRGRTGELFF. CDR3 sequence (DNA): TGTGCCAGTTCGGGGAGGGGTCGGACCGGGGAGCTGTTTTTT.

The chain couples TRBV2 to TRBJ2-7, with 8 bases aligning to TRBD1. The V gene's germline CDR1 is SNHLY and CDR2 FYNNEI. This CDR3 has 13 amino acids. The junction had 9 bases not matched to a gene; V was cut back by 8 bases and J by 6 bases. CDR3 sequence reads: CASESQGVSEQYF. The CDR3 DNA reads TGTGCCAGCGAGTCACAGGGGGTCAGCGAGCAGTACTTC.

DNA of the CDR3: TGTGCCAGCAGCGTAGGTCCAGGGGGCTCGGATGGCTACACCTTC. Protein sequence: CASSVGPGGSDGYTF. The chain links TRBV9 to TRBJ1-2; 8 positions agree with TRBD1. CDR3 length: 15 residues. Germline V gives CDR1 SGDLS, CDR2 YYNGEE. V shed 0 bases and J 6 bases; nucleotides not matched to a gene: 7.

The rearrangement joins TRBV3-1 (or the pseudogene TRBV3-2) to TRBJ1-1; TRBD1 agrees at 7 bases. Trimming at V came to 1 base and at J to 1 base, leaving 9 bases not matched to a gene. The germline gives CDR1 LGHDT, CDR2 YNNKEL (reference sequence). This CDR3 has 17 amino acids. The CDR3 region is CASSQGHSGQKNTEAFF. The CDR3, as DNA: TGTGCCAGCAGCCAAGGACATTCGGGACAGAAGAACACTGAAGCTTTCTTT.

A single count supports this clone. The rearrangement joins TRBV5-1 to TRBJ1-2; possibly TRBD1 for D (5 bases). V was shortened by 0 bases and J by 6 bases, with 9 bases between the two germline ends. Germline CDR1 reads SGHRS; CDR2 reads YFSETQ. There are 13 residues in the CDR3. The CDR3: CASSLAGGNGYTF. DNA for the CDR3: TGCGCCAGCAGCTTGGCCGGGGGGAATGGCTACACCTTC.

The chain has TRBV7-2 and TRBJ2-5; D perhaps matches TRBD2 (6 bases). V lost 2 bases and J 5 bases, leaving 12 bases between the germline ends. This CDR3 is 14 amino acids long. In germline, CDR1 is SGHTA, CDR2 FQGNSA. DNA for the CDR3: TGTGCCAGCAGCTTAATCCGGGGGATCGAGACCCAGTACTTC. Translating it yields CASSLIRGIETQYF. Full variable domain (remainder filled in from reference TRBV7-2 and TRBJ2-5): GAGVSQSPSNKVTEKGKDVELRCDPISGHTALYWYRQSLGQGLEFLIYFQGNSAPDKSGLPSDRFSAERTGGSVSTLTIQRTQQEDSAVYLCASSLIRGIETQYFGPGTRLLVL.

The CDR3 reads CASSPSQGNTEAFF. For the CDR3, the DNA is TGTGCCAGCAGCCCCTCGCAGGGGAACACTGAAGCTTTCTTT. This rearrangement joins TRBV4-2 to TRBJ1-1, with TRBD1 as a possible D gene (5 bases). V was shortened by 4 bases and J by 1 base, with 10 bases between the two germline ends. Germline CDR1 is LGHNA and CDR2 is YNFKEQ. CDR3 length: 14 residues.

The CDR3 region is CASSDLTGLGSSYEQYF. As DNA, the CDR3 is TGTGCCAGCAGCGATTTAACGGGGTTGGGGAGCTCCTACGAGCAGTACTTC. The chain couples TRBV5-5 to TRBJ2-7; possibly TRBD2 for D (5 bases). CDR1 and CDR2 (germline): SGHKS, YYEKEE (reference sequence). This CDR3 comprises 17 residues. The V and J ends lost 4 bases and 0 bases respectively, with 20 bases between them.

This clone was seen a few times. The chain employs TRBV10-3 and TRBJ2-7; possibly TRBD2 for D (5 bases). The germline gives CDR1 ENHRY, CDR2 SYGVKD. V was shortened by 10 bases and J by 5 bases, with 18 bases between the two germline ends. The CDR3 contains 13 residues. Written as DNA, the CDR3 is TGTGCCAACCCCCGGACGGCGGGCCACGAGCAGTACTTC. Its translation: CANPRTAGHEQYF.

The chain joins TRBV27 to TRBJ1-2, with 11 bases that match TRBD1. This CDR3 has 14 amino acids. Germline loops: CDR1 MNHEY, CDR2 SMNVEV (reference sequence). Germline trimming cut 4 bases from V and 8 bases from J; bases unmatched to any gene: 6. CDR3: CASSSRTGGIGYTF. CDR3 in DNA: TGTGCCAGCAGTTCCCGGACAGGGGGCATAGGCTACACCTTC.

This clone was found a few times. The chain uses TRBV6-6 and TRBJ1-5; TRBD1 agrees at 8 bases. Germline trimming cut 6 bases from V and 2 bases from J; bases unmatched to any gene: 3. CDR3 length: 14 residues. CDR1 and CDR2 (germline): MNHNY, SVGAGI (reference sequence). The CDR3 here is CASRPTGGNQPQHF. The CDR3 nucleotides read TGTGCCAGCAGGCCGACAGGGGGCAATCAGCCCCAGCATTTT.

The rearrangement joins TRBV27 to TRBJ2-2; D may be TRBD1 (5 bases). Trimming took off 3 bases at V and 2 bases at J, with 31 bases between the two ends. The CDR3 spans 22 residues. Germline lookup yields CDR1 MNHEY and CDR2 SMNVEV (reference sequence). CDR3 protein: CASSFKGLGSFAPHVNTGELFF. CDR3 sequence (DNA): TGTGCCAGCAGTTTCAAGGGGCTAGGTTCGTTCGCCCCCCACGTTAACACCGGGGAGCTGTTTTTT.